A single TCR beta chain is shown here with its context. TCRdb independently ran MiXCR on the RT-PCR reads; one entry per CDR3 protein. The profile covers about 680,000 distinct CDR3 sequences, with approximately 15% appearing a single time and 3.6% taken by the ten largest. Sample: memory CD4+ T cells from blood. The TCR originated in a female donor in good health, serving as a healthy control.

CDR3 nucleotides: TGTGCCAGCTCACCAAAACAGGGAGACACCGGGGAGCTGTTTTTT. Protein sequence: CASSPKQGDTGELFF. The chain combines TRBV18 with TRBJ2-2; D perhaps matches TRBD1 (6 bases). The germline CDR1 and CDR2 sequences are KGHSH and LQKENI. CDR3 length: 15 amino acids. The V and J ends lost 2 bases and 3 bases respectively, with 10 bases between them.